The 8 T cell receptor beta chains below were found in one sample sequenced in a study of cytomegalovirus exposure and HLA in healthy donors. PCR employed 60 Vbeta and 13 Jbeta primers. Profiled with immunoSEQ multiplex PCR; TCRdb holds only in-frame clones, not every one. The profile covers 110,000 or so clones, with about 86% appearing a single time and less than 2.5% taken by the ten largest. Input material: PBMCs. The receptors shown here come from a woman in her thirties or forties in good health and CMV-seronegative.

This clone was seen a single time. V usage is TRBV27 and J usage is TRBJ2-7, with TRBD2 identical over 9 bases. The CDR3 covers 13 residues. Germline V gene lookup returns CDR1 MNHEY and CDR2 SMNVEV (reference sequence). V dropped 8 bases and J dropped 5; count of bases not matched to a gene: 7. CDR3 amino acids: CASGVAGANEQYF. CDR3 DNA: TGTGCCAGCGGGGTAGCGGGAGCCAACGAGCAGTACTTC.

This clone was counted a few times. The chain has TRBV19 and TRBJ1-2; no clear D. CDR1 LNHDA and CDR2 SQIVND come from the germline V gene (reference sequence). The CDR3 is made up of 13 amino acids. V shed 4 bases and J shed 7 bases, with 13 bases lying between them. The CDR3 protein is CASSTSTPSGYTF. The CDR3 DNA reads as TGTGCCAGTAGTACGTCAACACCCTCTGGCTACACCTTC.

The chain employs TRBV2 and TRBJ2-7; 7 nucleotides align to TRBD1. The CDR3 is 15 amino acids. V was pared by 0 bases and J by 3 bases, with 5 bases of the junction left unmatched. Germline CDR1 SNHLY, CDR2 FYNNEI. The CDR3 nucleotides read TGTGCCAGCAGTGAAGCAGGGACAGTGTACTACGAGCAGTACTTC. Translated, it gives CASSEAGTVYYEQYF. The whole variable domain, remainder taken from reference TRBV2 and TRBJ2-7, is EPEVTQTPSHQVTQMGQEVILRCVPISNHLYFYWYRQILGQKVEFLVSFYNNEISEKSEIFDDQFSVERPDGSNFTLKIRSTKLEDSAMYFCASSEAGTVYYEQYFGPGTRLTVT.

This clone appeared a single time. The V call is TRBV6-4, the J call TRBJ1-3; D may be TRBD1 (5 bases). The CDR3 covers 16 residues. V lost 6 bases to trimming and J lost 2 bases, with 17 bases between them. CDR1 and CDR2 from the germline V gene are MRHNA and SNTAGT. The CDR3 DNA follows: TGTGCCAGCAGCGACGGGGATGGGGCTCCTGGAAACACCATATATTTT. This translates into CASSDGDGAPGNTIYF.

This clone was detected only a few times. The chain has TRBV18 and TRBJ1-3; 9 bases agree with TRBD1. The CDR3 runs 16 residues. The germline V gene has CDR1 KGHSH and CDR2 LQKENI. The junction had 10 bases not matched to a gene; V was cut back by 4 bases and J by 6 bases. The CDR3 region is CASSRSRTGELNTIYF. For the CDR3, the DNA is TGTGCCAGCTCACGCTCCCGGACAGGGGAATTAAACACCATATATTTT.

This chain connects TRBV7-6 to TRBJ1-1; 7 bases map to TRBD1. This CDR3 has 14 residues. Germline CDR1 SGHVS, CDR2 FNYEAQ. V lost 2 bases and J lost 7; bases outside the gene matches: 7. The CDR3 loop is CASSLSPTGFEAFF. DNA for the CDR3: TGTGCCAGCAGCTTATCCCCGACAGGGTTTGAAGCTTTCTTT.

The chain links TRBV5-1 to TRBJ2-2, with TRBD1 matching over 7 bases. The CDR3 is 18 amino acids. The germline V gene has CDR1 SGHRS and CDR2 YFSETQ. Trimming took 5 bases from V and 3 from J; bases not matched to a gene: 16. The CDR3 is CASRETITGVYDTGELFF. The DNA for the CDR3 is TGCGCCAGCAGAGAAACGATAACAGGGGTTTATGACACCGGGGAGCTGTTTTTT.

This sequence joins TRBV7-8 and TRBJ1-1; tentative D call: TRBD1 (5 bases). V lost 11 bases and J 0 bases, leaving 7 bases between the germline ends. The CDR3 totals 11 residues. CDR1 and CDR2 (germline): SGHVS, FQNEAQ. CDR3 in DNA: TGTGCCTCGGGGGTGAACACTGAAGCTTTCTTT. Protein: CASGVNTEAFF.